This T cell receptor (beta chain) stems from a study of blood T cell repertoires in COVID-19. In the study overall: Samples representing acute and convalescent COVID-19 were sourced from the United States, Italy and Spain.

Trimming removed 10 bases from V and 1 base from J, with 13 bases in between. Germline V gives CDR1 SGHTA, CDR2 FQGNSA. This CDR3 contains 14 residues. Original processing methods: Reference gene primers were amplified, and this amplification served to estimate nucleated cell counts. Profiled with immunoSEQ multiplex PCR; TCRdb holds only in-frame clones, not every one. The V and J calls and clone size were taken over from that table, and D and trimming were inferred from the DNA. This table holds about 230,000 clones, 90% found once. Seattle patients were enrolled while actively infected and followed longitudinally.

The gene calls are TRBV7-2 and TRBJ2-2; D uncertain. The clonotype originates from a young man with COVID-19, enrolled during active disease. Sequencing was performed on peripheral blood. This CDR3 is CANTLRMNTGELFF. The CDR3 DNA follows: TGTGCCAATACGCTGAGGATGAACACCGGGGAGCTGTTTTTT.